A single sample gave rise to the 11 T cell receptor beta chains below, sequenced in a study of T cell responses to AZD1222 COVID-19 vaccine. Only in-frame clones appear in the TCRdb table, and some are missing; sequencing was by immunoSEQ multiplex PCR. The sample has 90,000 to 95,000 clones, about 89% seen once. The source material was peripheral blood, sampled on day 0 of AZD1222 vaccination. Every receptor here comes from an adult in good health.

J is TRBJ1-6 and V is TRBV12-5; 8 bases map to TRBD1. The V and J ends lost 1 base and 9 bases, in that order; junction bases with no gene match: 5. The CDR3 runs to 15 residues. Germline V gene sequence: CDR1 LGHNT, CDR2 FRNRAP. The CDR3 DNA reads TGTGCTAGTGGTTTGGACGGACAGGGTGGTTCACCCCTCCACTTT. It yields the protein CASGLDGQGGSPLHF.

The J gene is TRBJ2-7, the V gene TRBV28, with D perhaps matching TRBD2 (6 bases). Germline CDR1 and CDR2: MDHEN and SYDVKM. This CDR3 has 14 residues. Trimming removed 5 bases from V and 3 bases from J, with 14 bases in between. DNA of the CDR3: TGTGCCAGCAGTCTAAAGACTAGTCGCTACGAGCAGTACTTC. Translated: CASSLKTSRYEQYF.

V and J are TRBV18 and TRBJ2-2; TRBD1 agrees at 9 bases. The length of the CDR3 is 17 residues. J gave up 6 bases and V 2 bases, and 10 bases lay outside the gene matches. CDR1 is KGHSH, CDR2 LQKENI, per germline. The DNA for the CDR3 is TGTGCCAGCTCACCATTGACCGGGACAGGGTTTGCCGGGGAGCTGTTTTTT. Translating gives CASSPLTGTGFAGELFF.

The CDR3 DNA is TGTGCCAGCAGCTCGACGGGAGTCGGTTCGGAGGAGACCCAGTACTTC. Translating gives CASSSTGVGSEETQYF. The chain recombines TRBV5-6 with TRBJ2-5, with a possible D match to TRBD2 (6 bases). CDR1 is SGHDT, CDR2 YYEEEE, per germline. This CDR3 spans 16 amino acids. Trimming took off 3 bases at V and 5 bases at J, with 20 bases between the two ends.

The chain has TRBV28 and TRBJ2-7; 7 nucleotides align to TRBD1. J gave up 2 bases and V 5 bases, and 6 bases lay outside the gene matches. The CDR3 spans 14 residues. Germline V gene sequence: CDR1 MDHEN, CDR2 SYDVKM. The CDR3 nucleotides read TGTGCCAGCAGTCGAGCAGGGGGTCCCTACGAGCAGTACTTC. It translates to CASSRAGGPYEQYF. Complete variable domain (other parts from reference TRBV28 and TRBJ2-7): DVKVTQSSRYLVKRTGEKVFLECVQDMDHENMFWYRQDPGLGLRLIYFSYDVKMKEKGDIPEGYSVSREKKERFSLILESASTNQTSMYLCASSRAGGPYEQYFGPGTRLTVT.

Here the CDR3 DNA reads TGTGCCAGCAGCTTTGACCGGGACGCGTCCGTCCAAGAGACCCAGTACTTC. This codes for CASSFDRDASVQETQYF. This sequence joins TRBV7-6 and TRBJ2-5; D may be TRBD1 or TRBD2 (5 bases each). Germline CDR1 reads SGHVS; CDR2 reads FNYEAQ. With 3 bases removed from V and 1 base from J, the gap between germline ends came to 18 bases. The CDR3 length is 17 residues.

The chain couples TRBV18 to TRBJ2-3, with D unresolved. Trimming cost V 4 bases and J 5 bases, with 4 bases left between them. CDR3 length equals 11 residues. Germline-derived CDR1 and CDR2 are KGHSH and LQKENI. The CDR3 spells CASSLQDTQYF. The CDR3 DNA is TGTGCCAGCTCACTGCAAGATACGCAGTATTTT.

This chain uses TRBV12-5 with TRBJ1-6; 7 bases match TRBD1. The trim removed 6 bases at V and 7 bases at J, leaving 6 bases unmatched. The CDR3 totals 14 residues. CDR1 is LGHNT, CDR2 FRNRAP, per germline. CDR3 region: CASGPGGGNSPLHF. The CDR3 nucleotides are TGTGCTAGTGGCCCAGGGGGGGGGAATTCACCCCTCCACTTT.

This rearrangement joins TRBV19 to TRBJ2-4; the match to TRBD1 covers 11 bases. After removal of 6 bases from V and 0 bases from J, the junction contained 4 bases not matched to a gene. The CDR3 is 16 amino acids. CDR1 is LNHDA, CDR2 SQIVND, per germline (reference sequence). DNA for the CDR3: TGTGCCAGTAGGGGACAGGGGGACTTAGCCAAAAACATTCAGTACTTC. Its protein is CASRGQGDLAKNIQYF.

The chain employs TRBV30 and TRBJ2-1; D is possibly TRBD2 (6 bases). V lost 3 bases to trimming and J lost 10 bases, with 22 bases between them. This CDR3 spans 15 amino acids. Germline CDR1 GTSNPN, CDR2 SVGIG (reference sequence). The CDR3 sequence: CAWSGTSFSVREQFF. CDR3 coding DNA: TGTGCCTGGAGCGGAACTAGCTTCTCCGTGAGAGAGCAGTTCTTC.

The chain employs TRBV27 and TRBJ1-6; a possible D gene is TRBD1 (5 bases). Trimming took 3 bases from V and 9 from J, leaving 12 bases between them. The CDR3 consists of 14 residues. Germline V gives CDR1 MNHEY, CDR2 SMNVEV (reference sequence). CDR3: CASSFLGTLSPLHF. DNA of the CDR3: TGTGCCAGCAGTTTTCTAGGGACTCTTTCACCCCTCCACTTT.